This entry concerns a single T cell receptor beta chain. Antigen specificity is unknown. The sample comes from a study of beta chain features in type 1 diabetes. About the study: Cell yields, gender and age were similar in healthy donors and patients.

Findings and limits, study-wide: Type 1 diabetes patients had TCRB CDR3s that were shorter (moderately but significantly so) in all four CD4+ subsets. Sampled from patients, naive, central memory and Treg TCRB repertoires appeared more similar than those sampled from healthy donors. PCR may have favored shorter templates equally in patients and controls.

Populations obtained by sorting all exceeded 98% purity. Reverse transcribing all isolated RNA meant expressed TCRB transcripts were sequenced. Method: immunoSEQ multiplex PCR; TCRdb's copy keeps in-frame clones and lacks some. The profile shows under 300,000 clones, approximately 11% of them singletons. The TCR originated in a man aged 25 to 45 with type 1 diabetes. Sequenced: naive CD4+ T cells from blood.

The CDR3: CASSVTASSYNEQFF. DNA of the CDR3: TGTGCCAGCAGCGTAACAGCAAGCTCCTACAATGAGCAGTTCTTC. J is TRBJ2-1 and V is TRBV9; D ambiguous. The germline V and J ends were trimmed by 1 base and 0 bases, with 8 bases remaining between them. The CDR3 has 15 amino acids. Germline CDR1 and CDR2: SGDLS and YYNGEE.